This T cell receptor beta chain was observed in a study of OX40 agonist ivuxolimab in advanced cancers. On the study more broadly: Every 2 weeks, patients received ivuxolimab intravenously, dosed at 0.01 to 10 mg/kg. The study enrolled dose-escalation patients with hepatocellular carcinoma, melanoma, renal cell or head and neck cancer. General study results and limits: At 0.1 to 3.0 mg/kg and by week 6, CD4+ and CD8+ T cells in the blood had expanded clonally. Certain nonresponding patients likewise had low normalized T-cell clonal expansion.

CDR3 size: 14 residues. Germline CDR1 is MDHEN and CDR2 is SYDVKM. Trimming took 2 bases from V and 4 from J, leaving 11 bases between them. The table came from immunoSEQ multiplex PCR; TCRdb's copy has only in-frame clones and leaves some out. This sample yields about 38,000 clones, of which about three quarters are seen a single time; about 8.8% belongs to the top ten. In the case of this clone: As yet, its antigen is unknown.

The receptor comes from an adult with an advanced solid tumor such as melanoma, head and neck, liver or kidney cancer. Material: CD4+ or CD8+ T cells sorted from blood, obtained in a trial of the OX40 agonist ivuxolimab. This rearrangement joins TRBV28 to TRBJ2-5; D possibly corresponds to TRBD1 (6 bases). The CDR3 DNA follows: TGTGCCAGCAGTTTAAGAGTAGGGGGAGAGACCCAGTACTTC. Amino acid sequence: CASSLRVGGETQYF.